This T cell receptor (beta chain) was captured by sequencing in a study of beta chain features in type 1 diabetes. Background on the study: Across every sample, 100 million to 130 million sorted cells were examined in total. Study-wide findings and caveats: Shortening that was moderate but significant affected the TCRB CDR3s of Type 1 diabetes patients in all four CD4+ subsets.

J was trimmed by 4 bases and V by 5 bases; bases with no gene match: 6. The CDR3 consists of 15 residues. Germline V gene sequence: CDR1 SEHNR, CDR2 FQNEAQ (reference sequence). Concerning this clone itself: Its matching antigen is unknown.

Of the isolated RNA, all was reverse transcribed, and so the sequenced material was expressed TCRB transcripts. TCRdb keeps only in-frame clones here, not all; method: immunoSEQ multiplex PCR. The table records fewer than 25,000 clones, around 69% of them present only once. This receptor was identified in a man aged 18 to 35 with type 1 diabetes. V usage is TRBV7-9 and J usage is TRBJ2-5, with 11 nucleotides matching TRBD1. Sequencing used Tregs from blood. The CDR3 DNA sequence: TGTGCCAGCAGCCCGGGACAGGGGGTCGCAGAGACCCAGTACTTC. It specifies CASSPGQGVAETQYF.